A selection of T cell receptor beta chains follows, all from one sample in a study of long-term antiretroviral therapy in people with HIV. Sequencing used immunoSEQ multiplex PCR; TCRdb keeps in-frame clones, though not all of them. The table includes fewer than 35,000 clones, 85% detected once. The sequencing here drew on unsorted PBMCs, taken roughly 3.3 years after starting antiretroviral therapy. These receptors all stem from a man aged 18-30 years with HIV. The CDR3 runs from the conserved cysteine through the conserved F or W. Fields, in order: V gene, J gene, clone size, D gene, CDR3 DNA, CDR3 protein. D genes are given only for firm matches. The size field is filled for only some rows; it gives once, few, many or a size class.

V: TRBV7-8; J: TRBJ1-4; size: -; D: -; DNA: TGTGCCAGCACGGTTTCAGGGAGGTCAGAAGAAAAACTGTTTTTT; CDR3: CASTVSGRSEEKLFF
V: TRBV18; J: TRBJ2-7; size: once; D: -; DNA: TGTGCCAGCTCACCAGACAACGAGCAGTACTTC; CDR3: CASSPDNEQYF
V: TRBV7-9; J: TRBJ1-6; size: -; D: -; DNA: TGTGCCAGCAGAGAGGAAAGGGTGGGATCACCCCTCCACTTT; CDR3: CASREERVGSPLHF
V: TRBV2; J: TRBJ2-1; size: -; D: -; DNA: TGTGCCAGCAAGATTTACAATGAGCAGTTCTTC; CDR3: CASKIYNEQFF
V: TRBV19; J: TRBJ1-5; size: few; D: -; DNA: TGTGCCAGTACCCCGGGAGGGAATCAGCCCCAGCATTTT; CDR3: CASTPGGNQPQHF
V: TRBV4-2; J: TRBJ2-7; size: few; D: -; DNA: TGTGCCAGCAGCCAAGTTGGCGACAGCGAGCAGTACTTC; CDR3: CASSQVGDSEQYF
V: TRBV18; J: TRBJ1-6; size: -; D: -; DNA: TGTGCCAGCTCACCAGGGACTTATAATTCACCCCTCCACTTT; CDR3: CASSPGTYNSPLHF
V: TRBV7-9; J: TRBJ2-1; size: -; D: TRBD1; DNA: TGTGCCAGCAGCTCAAGGGGACAGGGGCCCCACAATGAGCAGTTCTTC; CDR3: CASSSRGQGPHNEQFF
V: TRBV18; J: TRBJ2-3; size: -; D: TRBD1; DNA: TGTGCCAGCTCACCACGGGCAGGGGGCGAAGACGGCACAGATACGCAGTATTTT; CDR3: CASSPRAGGEDGTDTQYF
V: TRBV2; J: TRBJ2-7; size: -; D: -; DNA: TGTGCCAGCAGTCCTCGCGGAGGGACAATGCGGTACGAGCAGTACTTC; CDR3: CASSPRGGTMRYEQYF
V: TRBV7-7; J: TRBJ1-4; size: -; D: -; DNA: TGTGCTAGCAGCTTAGGCGCCGGCCGTGACAATGAAAAACTGTTTTTT; CDR3: CASSLGAGRDNEKLFF
V: TRBV2; J: TRBJ2-7; size: once; D: -; DNA: TGTGCCAGCAGTGAAGTGGTCTACGAGCAGTACTTC; CDR3: CASSEVVYEQYF
V: TRBV28; J: TRBJ2-1; size: -; D: TRBD1; DNA: TGTGCCAGCAGACCGACCAGGACAGGGGAAGACAATGAGCAGTTCTTC; CDR3: CASRPTRTGEDNEQFF
V: TRBV5-5; J: TRBJ2-7; size: -; D: -; DNA: TGTGCCAGCAGCTTGGTCCCAGGGAGTTTGGTTTCGGGCGGTGAAGAGCAGTACTTC; CDR3: CASSLVPGSLVSGGEEQYF
V: TRBV28; J: TRBJ2-2; size: -; D: -; DNA: TGTGCCAGCAGTCCGACAGAACCTGGGTCCGGGGAGCTGTTTTTT; CDR3: CASSPTEPGSGELFF
V: TRBV5-1; J: TRBJ2-5; size: -; D: -; DNA: TGCGCCAGCAGCAAGGAGGGGGGGAGTCAAGAGACCCAGTACTTC; CDR3: CASSKEGGSQETQYF